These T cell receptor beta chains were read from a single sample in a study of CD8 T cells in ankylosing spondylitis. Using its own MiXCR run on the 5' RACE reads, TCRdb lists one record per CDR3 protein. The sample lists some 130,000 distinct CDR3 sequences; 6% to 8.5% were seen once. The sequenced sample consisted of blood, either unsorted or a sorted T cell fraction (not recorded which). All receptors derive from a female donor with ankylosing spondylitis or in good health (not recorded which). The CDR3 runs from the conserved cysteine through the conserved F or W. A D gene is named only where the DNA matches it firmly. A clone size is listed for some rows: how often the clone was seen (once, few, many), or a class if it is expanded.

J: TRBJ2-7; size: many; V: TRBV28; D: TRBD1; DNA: TGTGCCAGCAGTTTAGTCCAGGGGGCAACCTACGAGCAGTACTTC; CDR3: CASSLVQGATYEQYF
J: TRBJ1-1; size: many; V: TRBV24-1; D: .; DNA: TGTGCCACCAGTCCACGCGGGACGGGCGTTGGGAACACTGAAGCTTTCTTT; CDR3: CATSPRGTGVGNTEAFF
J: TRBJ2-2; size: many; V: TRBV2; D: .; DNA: TGTGCCAGCAGTGATCCGGGACCCCCGGGGCGAAACGGGGAGCTGTTTTTT; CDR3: CASSDPGPPGRNGELFF
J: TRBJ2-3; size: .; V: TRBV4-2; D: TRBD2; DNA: TGTGCCAGCAGCCCATACCGGGGGGGAACTAGCACAGATACGCAGTATTTT; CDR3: CASSPYRGGTSTDTQYF
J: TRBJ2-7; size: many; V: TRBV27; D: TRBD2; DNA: TGTGCCAGCAGTACTCAGCGGGGGGCCGCCTACGAGCAGTACTTC; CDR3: CASSTQRGAAYEQYF
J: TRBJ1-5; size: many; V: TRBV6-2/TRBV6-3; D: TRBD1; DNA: TGTGCCAGCACCCTTTCAACCGGACAGGGGATTCAGCCCCAGCATTTT; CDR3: CASTLSTGQGIQPQHF
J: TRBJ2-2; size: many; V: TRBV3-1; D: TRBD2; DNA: TGTGCCAGCAGCCAACAAGGCGCGGGGGTGACCGGCACCGGGGAGCTGTTTTTT; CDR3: CASSQQGAGVTGTGELFF
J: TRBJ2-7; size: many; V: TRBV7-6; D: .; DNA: TGTGCCAGCAGCCGACTCCAGGGGAGTGAGCAGTACTTC; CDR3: CASSRLQGSEQYF
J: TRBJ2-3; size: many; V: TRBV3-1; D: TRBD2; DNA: TGTGCCAGCAGCCTACTAGCGGGGGGGCCATTCGCGTTCACAGATACGCAGTATTTT; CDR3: CASSLLAGGPFAFTDTQYF
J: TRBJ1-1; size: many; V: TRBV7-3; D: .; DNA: TGTGCCAGCAGCTTACTGGGCGACACTGAAGCTTTCTTT; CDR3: CASSLLGDTEAFF
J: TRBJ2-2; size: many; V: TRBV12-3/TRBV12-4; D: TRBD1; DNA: TGTGCCAGCAGGTCCGGGACAGGGAACACCGGGGAGCTGTTTTTT; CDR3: CASRSGTGNTGELFF
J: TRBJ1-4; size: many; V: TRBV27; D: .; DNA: TGTGCCAGCAGTTTATCGTGGGTATCGACTAATGAAAAACTGTTTTTT; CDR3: CASSLSWVSTNEKLFF
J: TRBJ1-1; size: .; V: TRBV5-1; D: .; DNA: TGCGCCAGCAGGGGCATGGCTGAAGCTTTCTTT; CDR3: CASRGMAEAFF
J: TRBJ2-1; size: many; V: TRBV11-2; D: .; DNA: TGTGCCAGCACTCCTGGTTTGCGGGGCCGATACAATGAGCAGTTCTTC; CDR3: CASTPGLRGRYNEQFF
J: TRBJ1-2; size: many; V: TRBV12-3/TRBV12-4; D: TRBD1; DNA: TGTGCCAGCAGTTCCGGGACAGGGCGCGGCTACACCTTC; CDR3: CASSSGTGRGYTF
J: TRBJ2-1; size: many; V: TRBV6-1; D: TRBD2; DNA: TGTGCCAGCAGTATTAGCGGGGGGGACAATGAGCAGTTCTTC; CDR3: CASSISGGDNEQFF
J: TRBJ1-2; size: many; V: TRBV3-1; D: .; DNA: TGTGCCAGCAGTCTCGGGACATTTAACTATGGCTACACCTTC; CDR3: CASSLGTFNYGYTF
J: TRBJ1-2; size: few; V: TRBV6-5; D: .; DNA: TGTGCCAGCAGTTACTATCCGGTACCGGGACGCCTCACTAACTATGGCTACACCTTC; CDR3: CASSYYPVPGRLTNYGYTF
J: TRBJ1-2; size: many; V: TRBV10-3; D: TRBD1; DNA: TGTGCCATTACGACAGGGGCGGATTCTAACTATGGCTACACCTTC; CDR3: CAITTGADSNYGYTF
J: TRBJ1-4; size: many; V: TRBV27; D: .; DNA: TGTGCCAGCAGTACCTCCCACAATGAAAAACTGTTTTTT; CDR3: CASSTSHNEKLFF
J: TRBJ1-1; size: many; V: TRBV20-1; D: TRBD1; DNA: TGCAGTGCTAGAGATGGGGACAGGGGTAACACTGAAGCTTTCTTT; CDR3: CSARDGDRGNTEAFF
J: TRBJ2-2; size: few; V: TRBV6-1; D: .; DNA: TGTGCCAGCATCCCGGACTACTCTTCCCAATACACCGGGGAGCTGTTTTTT; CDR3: CASIPDYSSQYTGELFF
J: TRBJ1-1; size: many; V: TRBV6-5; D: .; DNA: TGTGCCAGCAGTTACCCCCGGGGGGGAACTGAAGCTTTCTTT; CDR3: CASSYPRGGTEAFF
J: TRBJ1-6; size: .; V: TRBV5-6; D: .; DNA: TGTGCCAGCAGCTTTAAAGGGACTCCTGGGACTAGCTCCTATAATTCACCCCTCCACTTT; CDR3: CASSFKGTPGTSSYNSPLHF
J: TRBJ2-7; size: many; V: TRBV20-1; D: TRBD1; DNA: TGCAGTGCTAGTGCGGACAGGCGGTACGAGCAGTACTTC; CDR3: CSASADRRYEQYF
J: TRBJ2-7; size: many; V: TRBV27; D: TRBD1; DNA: TGTGCCAGCAGTTTGTGGGGCCCCGGGACAGGACACTACGAGCAGTACTTC; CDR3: CASSLWGPGTGHYEQYF
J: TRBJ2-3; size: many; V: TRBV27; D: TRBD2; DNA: TGTGCCAGCAGTTTATCGGAGTGGACTAGTAGATCAGATACGCAGTATTTT; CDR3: CASSLSEWTSRSDTQYF
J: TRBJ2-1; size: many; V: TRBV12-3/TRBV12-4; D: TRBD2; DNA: TGTGCCAGCCGTTTAATGGGTAGCGGGGGACCTTACAATGAGCAGTTCTTC; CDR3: CASRLMGSGGPYNEQFF
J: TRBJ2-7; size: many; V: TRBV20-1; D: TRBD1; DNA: TGCAGTGCTCGAATGTGGGGACAGGGCCCCCTACGAGAGCAGTACTTC; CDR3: CSARMWGQGPLREQYF
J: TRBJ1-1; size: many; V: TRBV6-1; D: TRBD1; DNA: TGTGCCAGCAAGTCCCCAGGGGGAGCTGAAGCTTTCTTT; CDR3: CASKSPGGAEAFF
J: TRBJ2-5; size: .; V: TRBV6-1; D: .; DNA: TGTGCCAGCAGTAAGGGGATTCGGGAGACCCAGTACTTC; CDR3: CASSKGIRETQYF